The 26 T cell receptor beta chains listed next were all sequenced from one sample in a study of response to subunit inactivated influenza vaccine. In TCRdb, the RT-PCR reads were re-called with MiXCR into one record per CDR3 protein. Found here are about 500,000 distinct CDR3 sequences, more than 15% of them singletons; the top ten hold 3% to 3.5%. This specimen was CD4+ T cells sorted from PBMCs, taken roughly 24 months after vaccination. These receptors were collected from a man aged 45 to 70 who received an inactivated influenza vaccine.

This clonotype was observed a handful of times. Germline and junction disagree at one end, which may indicate a read error. The rearrangement uses TRBV12-3 or TRBV12-4 and TRBJ2-7; 10 bases are a match to TRBD2. CDR3 length: 14 residues. CDR3 bases: TGTGCCAGCAGTCTAGCGGGGGACGTCTACGAGCAGTACTTC. Translating it yields CASSLAGDVYEQYF.

J is TRBJ2-3 and V is TRBV25-1; a possible D gene is TRBD2 (6 bases). Looked up from germline, CDR1 is MGHDK and CDR2 is SYGVNS. With 5 bases removed from V and 3 bases from J, the gap between germline ends came to 12 bases. This CDR3 has 14 amino acids. CDR3 DNA: TGTGCCAGCAGTCGGATGGGGAGGACAGATACGCAGTATTTT. Encoded protein: CASSRMGRTDTQYF. Full variable domain (outside the CDR3, taken from reference TRBV25-1 and TRBJ2-3): EADIYQTPRYLVIGTGKKITLECSQTMGHDKMYWYQQDPGMELHLIHYSYGVNSTEKGDLSSESTVSRIRTEHFPLTLESARPSHTSQYLCASSRMGRTDTQYFGPGTRLTVL.

The rearrangement joins TRBV20-1 to TRBJ2-1; D unclear. The CDR3 sequence is 15 residues long. Germline V lookup: CDR1 DFQATT, CDR2 SNEGSKA (reference sequence). V was pared by 6 bases and J by 3 bases, with 18 bases between. The DNA of the CDR3 is TGCAGTGCCCCCGACCGGCTCCGGAGCTACAATGAGCAGTTCTTC. It translates to CSAPDRLRSYNEQFF.

The chain employs TRBV2 and TRBJ1-5; D is ambiguous. The CDR3 sequence is 13 residues long. The V and J ends lost 6 bases and 5 bases respectively, with 11 bases between them. CDR1 is SNHLY, CDR2 FYNNEI, per germline. The CDR3 spells CASRAIGDQPQHF. In DNA form, the CDR3 reads TGTGCCAGCAGGGCCATTGGGGATCAGCCCCAGCATTTT. The variable domain in full, with the rest retrieved from reference TRBV2 and TRBJ1-5, is EPEVTQTPSHQVTQMGQEVILRCVPISNHLYFYWYRQILGQKVEFLVSFYNNEISEKSEIFDDQFSVERPDGSNFTLKIRSTKLEDSAMYFCASRAIGDQPQHFGDGTRLSIL.

This chain connects TRBV18 to TRBJ2-3; TRBD1 is a possible D gene (5 bases). The germline gives CDR1 KGHSH, CDR2 LQKENI. V lost 3 bases and J 6 bases, leaving 10 bases between the germline ends. The CDR3 runs to 13 residues. CDR3 residues: CASSPTARDTQYF. CDR3 in DNA: TGTGCCAGCTCACCGACAGCACGGGATACGCAGTATTTT.

The chain is built from TRBV7-9 and TRBJ2-7; weak D call: TRBD1 (6 bases). The V gene lost 5 bases and the J gene lost 6 bases, with 14 bases spanning the gap. CDR3 length: 13 residues. From germline, CDR1 is SEHNR and CDR2 FQNEAQ (reference sequence). This chain's CDR3 is CASSTGQPSEQYF. CDR3 nucleotides: TGTGCCAGCAGCACAGGACAGCCGTCCGAGCAGTACTTC. Variable domain in full (rest from reference TRBV7-9 and TRBJ2-7): DTGVSQNPRHKITKRGQNVTFRCDPISEHNRLYWYRQTLGQGPEFLTYFQNEAQLEKSRLLSDRFSAERPKGSFSTLEIQRTEQGDSAMYLCASSTGQPSEQYFGPGTRLTVT.

A few counts support this clonotype. CDR3 in amino acids: CASSPGAWDEQYF. The CDR3 region has the DNA TGCGCCAGCAGCCCCGGGGCATGGGACGAGCAGTACTTC. The rearrangement uses TRBV5-1 and TRBJ2-7; the D gene could be TRBD1 or TRBD2 (5 bases each). CDR1 SGHRS and CDR2 YFSETQ come from the germline V gene. CDR3 size: 13 residues. V lost 4 bases and J 5 bases, leaving 13 bases between the germline ends.

The J gene is TRBJ2-3, the V gene TRBV7-2; D not resolved. The CDR3 sequence is 17 residues long. Germline V gives CDR1 SGHTA, CDR2 FQGNSA. V was shortened by 6 bases and J by 6 bases, with 25 bases between the two germline ends. In DNA form, the CDR3 reads TGTGCCAGCAGAAGGGCCTCCTCACGTATCCCAACGGATACGCAGTATTTT. It encodes CASRRASSRIPTDTQYF.

The rearrangement uses TRBV5-1 and TRBJ2-2; D call uncertain. Germline-derived CDR1 and CDR2 are SGHRS and YFSETQ. CDR3 length: 15 residues. V was shortened by 2 bases and J by 0 bases, with 8 bases between the two germline ends. The CDR3 spells CASSFEAANTGELFF. CDR3 coding DNA: TGCGCCAGCAGCTTCGAGGCCGCGAACACCGGGGAGCTGTTTTTT. Drawing the rest from reference TRBV5-1 and TRBJ2-2, the complete variable domain is KAGVTQTPRYLIKTRGQQVTLSCSPISGHRSVSWYQQTPGQGLQFLFEYFSETQRNKGNFPGRFSGRQFSNSRSEMNVSTLELGDSALYLCASSFEAANTGELFFGEGSRLTVL.

This clonotype has a handful of counts. This chain joins TRBV28 and TRBJ2-7; D might be TRBD2 (6 bases). This CDR3 comprises 15 residues. The V end lost 4 bases, the J end lost 3 bases, and 16 bases lay between the germline ends. CDR1 is MDHEN, CDR2 SYDVKM, per germline. As DNA, the CDR3 is TGTGCCAGCAGTTCCCCGGCGGGACTCCTCTACGAGCAGTACTTC. Translated, it gives CASSSPAGLLYEQYF.

The chain uses TRBV29-1 and TRBJ1-1; 7 bases are a match to TRBD1. V trimming: 6 bases; J trimming: 4 bases; junction bases outside the gene matches: 8. Germline V CDR1 and CDR2: SQVTM, ANQGSEA. CDR3 length equals 13 residues. The CDR3 protein is CSVQRQGGTEAFF. CDR3 coding DNA: TGCAGCGTGCAAAGACAGGGTGGCACTGAAGCTTTCTTT.

V and J are TRBV5-1 and TRBJ2-1, with TRBD2 identical over 11 bases. CDR1 SGHRS and CDR2 YFSETQ come from the germline V gene. The CDR3 runs to 16 residues. V lost 0 bases and J lost 4; bases outside the gene matches: 3. This CDR3 is CASSLDTSGGYNEQFF. The CDR3, as DNA: TGCGCCAGCAGCTTGGATACTAGCGGGGGTTACAATGAGCAGTTCTTC.

This clonotype occurred a few times. The rearrangement uses TRBV6-1 and TRBJ1-5, with D hard to call. The CDR3 is 11 residues long. Germline lookup yields CDR1 MNHNS and CDR2 SASEGT. The V and J ends lost 3 bases and 9 bases respectively, with 6 bases between them. The chain's CDR3 is CASSESRPQHF. For the CDR3, the DNA is TGTGCCAGCAGTGAGAGTCGGCCCCAGCATTTT.

This clonotype was seen many times. This chain joins TRBV29-1 and TRBJ2-5; possible D gene TRBD1, 6 bases. The V end was cut by 2 bases, the J end by 5 bases, with 18 bases between. The CDR3 has 15 amino acids. CDR1 SQVTM and CDR2 ANQGSEA come from the germline V gene. The CDR3 coding sequence is TGCAGCGTTGAACCCATACAGGGCTTCTGGGAGACCCAGTACTTC. Translated, it gives CSVEPIQGFWETQYF.

V gene TRBV6-1 combines with J gene TRBJ2-3; TRBD2 matches at 9 bases. The CDR3 loop spans 14 amino acids. Germline V gene data show CDR1 as MNHNS and CDR2 as SASEGT. V gave up 7 bases and J gave up 0 bases; unmatched junction bases: 2. As DNA, the CDR3 is TGTGCCAGCAAGACTAGCGGAAGCACAGATACGCAGTATTTT. This sequence encodes CASKTSGSTDTQYF.

This clonotype was counted only a few times. V gene TRBV5-4 combines with J gene TRBJ2-7; no clear D gene. V shed 5 bases and J shed 2 bases, with 14 bases lying between them. This CDR3 is 14 amino acids long. Germline V gene sequence: CDR1 SGHNT, CDR2 YYREEE (reference sequence). For the CDR3, the DNA is TGTGCCAGCAGTCGGACCCAAGGCGCCTACGAGCAGTACTTC. Translating gives CASSRTQGAYEQYF.

This clonotype has only a few counts. The chain's CDR3 is CASKGTGGFNYEQYF. The CDR3 bases are TGCGCCAGCAAGGGGACAGGGGGCTTCAACTACGAGCAGTACTTC. V gene TRBV10-2 combines with J gene TRBJ2-7; the match to TRBD1 covers 12 bases. V lost 7 bases to trimming and J lost 3 bases; unmatched junction nucleotides: 7. This CDR3 comprises 15 residues. Germline V gene sequence: CDR1 WSHSY, CDR2 SAAADI.

This clonotype was detected many times. The V gene is TRBV9, the J gene TRBJ1-6; D is unresolved. V shed 2 bases and J shed 6 bases, with 9 bases lying between them. This CDR3 is 14 amino acids long. The germline V gene encodes CDR1 SGDLS and CDR2 YYNGEE. The CDR3 DNA reads TGTGCCAGCAGCGTGGTAGGGTTTAATTCACCCCTCCACTTT. This codes for CASSVVGFNSPLHF.

There are a few counts of this clonotype. The CDR3 bases are TGTGCCAGCAGCTTCAGGGTCCGCGCGGGCACCGGGGAGCTGTTTTTT. Its protein is CASSFRVRAGTGELFF. This chain joins TRBV7-2 and TRBJ2-2, with D possibly being TRBD1 or TRBD2 (5 bases each). Germline V lookup: CDR1 SGHTA, CDR2 FQGNSA. Trimming pared 3 bases from V and 4 bases from J, leaving 15 bases between. The CDR3 is made up of 16 amino acids.

The chain is built from TRBV9 and TRBJ1-2, with 9 bases aligning to TRBD1. Germline CDR1 and CDR2: SGDLS and YYNGEE. Unmatched junction bases numbered 10, after V lost 2 bases and J lost 8 bases. The length of the CDR3 is 15 residues. The CDR3 DNA is TGTGCCAGCAGCGTCGGGACAGGGAATTCGCGGGGCTACACCTTC. It is translated as CASSVGTGNSRGYTF. Looking up the rest from reference TRBV9 and TRBJ1-2 gives the full variable domain: DSGVTQTPKHLITATGQRVTLRCSPRSGDLSVYWYQQSLDQGLQFLIQYYNGEERAKGNILERFSAQQFPDLHSELNLSSLELGDSALYFCASSVGTGNSRGYTFGSGTRLTVV.

This clonotype was picked up a small number of times. A junction end diverges from the germline sequence, so it may reflect a read error. The chain carries TRBV20-1 and TRBJ2-3, with 13 nucleotides matching TRBD2. The CDR3 spans 16 residues. In germline, CDR1 is DFQATT, CDR2 SNEGSKA (reference sequence). The CDR3 is CSPRTGLAGGTDTQYF. CDR3 bases: TGCAGTCCTAGAACAGGACTAGCGGGAGGCACAGATACGCAGTATTTT.

Notes on this clonotype: It may be a read error: a sequence one base away is much more abundant. The V gene is TRBV7-2, the J gene TRBJ1-2, with a possible D match to TRBD1 (6 bases). This CDR3 is 15 amino acids long. V lost 5 bases to trimming and J lost 3 bases, with 16 bases between them. Germline V CDR1 and CDR2: SGHTA, FQGNSA. The CDR3 sequence: CASSPRGNSYYGYTF. For the CDR3, the DNA is TGTGCCAGCAGCCCGAGGGGGAATTCCTACTATGGCTACACCTTC.

This clonotype appeared once. The rearrangement joins TRBV18 to TRBJ2-5; 7 nucleotides match TRBD2. Germline CDR1 KGHSH, CDR2 LQKENI. Trimming cost V 2 bases and J 5 bases; bases outside gene matches: 5. This CDR3 comprises 14 residues. CDR3 sequence: CASSPTSDGETQYF. The CDR3, as DNA: TGTGCCAGCTCACCAACTAGCGATGGGGAGACCCAGTACTTC.

V gene TRBV28 combines with J gene TRBJ2-3, with a weak D call TRBD1 (5 bases). Deletions cut 1 base from V and 4 bases from J, with 9 bases between. Germline V gene lookup returns CDR1 MDHEN and CDR2 SYDVKM. The CDR3 is 14 residues long. CDR3 protein: CASSLSRAADTQYF. The DNA of the CDR3 is TGTGCCAGCAGTTTATCCAGGGCGGCAGATACGCAGTATTTT.

The V and J genes are TRBV12-3 or TRBV12-4 and TRBJ1-1; possible D gene TRBD1, 5 bases. CDR3 length: 12 residues. Trimming stripped 6 bases from V and 3 bases from J, with 8 bases between. CDR3 protein: CASRFRDTEAFF. CDR3 nucleotide sequence: TGTGCCAGCAGGTTCAGGGACACTGAAGCTTTCTTT.

This clonotype has at least ten counts. The chain is built from TRBV5-6 and TRBJ2-7; 13 bases are a match to TRBD2. CDR3 size: 13 residues. CDR1 SGHDT and CDR2 YYEEEE come from the germline V gene. The V and J ends lost 4 bases and 7 bases, in that order; junction bases with no gene match: 2. The CDR3 is CASSRLAGGEQYF. Written as DNA, the CDR3 is TGTGCCAGCAGCCGACTAGCGGGGGGAGAGCAGTACTTC.